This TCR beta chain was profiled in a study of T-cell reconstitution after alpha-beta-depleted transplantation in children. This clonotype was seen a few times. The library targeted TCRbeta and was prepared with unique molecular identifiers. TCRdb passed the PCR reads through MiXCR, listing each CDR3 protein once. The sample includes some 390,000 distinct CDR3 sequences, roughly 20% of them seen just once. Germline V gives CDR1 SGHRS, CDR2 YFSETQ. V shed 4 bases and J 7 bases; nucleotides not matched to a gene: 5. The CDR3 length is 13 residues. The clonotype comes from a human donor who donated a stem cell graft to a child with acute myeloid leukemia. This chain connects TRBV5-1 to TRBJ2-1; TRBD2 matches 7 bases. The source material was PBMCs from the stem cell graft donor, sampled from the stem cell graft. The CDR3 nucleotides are TGCGCCAGCAGCGTCAGCGGGACTAATGAGCAGTTCTTC. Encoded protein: CASSVSGTNEQFF.